Presented here are 3 T cell receptor beta chains from one specimen sequenced in a study of T-cell memory formation after mild COVID-19. TCRdb used MiXCR to reprocess the 5' RACE reads, holding one entry per CDR3 protein. The data contain 400,000 or so distinct CDR3 sequences, 15% to 25% of them singletons. Sequencing was done on a sample of PBMCs or a T cell subset sorted from them (not recorded which). These receptors all stem from an adult woman who had mild COVID-19 (a few samples of this study predate the infection). Cell type and time point are not known.

This chain joins TRBV7-2 and TRBJ1-4; D unclear. Per germline, CDR1 SGHTA and CDR2 FQGNSA. V gave up 3 bases and J gave up 7 bases, with 9 bases separating them. CDR3 length: 13 amino acids. CDR3 residues: CASSFREAEKLFF. CDR3 nucleotide sequence: TGTGCCAGCAGCTTTCGAGAGGCTGAAAAACTGTTTTTT.

This clonotype was counted many times. CDR3 region: CASSSVRGTDTQYF. CDR3 nucleotide sequence: TGTGCCAGCAGCTCCGTCCGGGGGACAGATACGCAGTATTTT. The chain uses TRBV5-6 and TRBJ2-3, with D possibly being TRBD2 (6 bases). V was shortened by 3 bases and J by 3 bases, with 11 bases between the two germline ends. The CDR3 loop spans 14 amino acids. The V gene's germline CDR1 is SGHDT and CDR2 YYEEEE.

The genes are TRBV20-1 and TRBJ2-3; the match to TRBD2 covers 8 bases. The CDR3 runs 14 residues. The V gene's germline CDR1 is DFQATT and CDR2 SNEGSKA (reference sequence). The ends lost 4 bases at V and 4 bases at J; junction bases unmatched: 7. DNA of the CDR3: TGCAGTGCTAAAAGCGGGGGTTTCGCAGATACGCAGTATTTT. Translated, it gives CSAKSGGFADTQYF.